Listed here are 21 T cell receptor beta chains from one sample, sequenced in a study of Graves' ophthalmopathy and Graves' hyperthyroidism. The authors amplified TCR beta CDR3 regions, and they did so from RNA transcripts for repertoire sequencing. Following a first-round RT-PCR that used HTBI primers, a second-round multiplex PCR was carried out. MiXCR was run by TCRdb on the multiplex PCR reads, yielding one entry per CDR3 protein. The table lists hundreds of thousands of distinct CDR3 sequences, about 20% of them singletons, with approximately 7.7% in the top ten. The sequenced sample was peripheral blood. These receptors all come from a woman between 18 and 30 years old with stable Graves' hyperthyroidism. Some clones in this sample may be carry-over from other donors' samples.

This chain connects TRBV28 to TRBJ1-1, with 9 positions matching TRBD1. CDR1 and CDR2 (germline): MDHEN, SYDVKM. The CDR3 length is 13 residues. Trimming removed 2 bases from V and 11 bases from J; junction bases left unmatched: 6. In nucleotides, the CDR3 is TGTGCCAGCAGTTTAGTGGGGACAGGGCTGGCTTTCTTT. This encodes CASSLVGTGLAFF.

The table lists this clonotype with many counts. The chain uses TRBV6-5 and TRBJ2-7; 9 positions match TRBD1. CDR3 length: 14 amino acids. The ends lost 7 bases at V and 3 bases at J; junction bases unmatched: 7. Germline V CDR1 and CDR2: MNHEY, SVGAGI. CDR3 in amino acids: CASNYGTGNYEQYF. The CDR3 DNA reads as TGTGCCAGCAATTATGGGACAGGGAACTACGAGCAGTACTTC.

The genes are TRBV7-8 and TRBJ1-1; D perhaps matches TRBD1 (6 bases). The V end was cut by 4 bases, the J end by 4 bases, with 13 bases between. Germline V gene data show CDR1 as SGHVS and CDR2 as FQNEAQ. This CDR3 region has 14 residues. CDR3 nucleotide sequence: TGTGCCAGCAGCTCCGGGACAACGGGCACTGAAGCTTTCTTT. Translated, it gives CASSSGTTGTEAFF.

Many counts were recorded for this clonotype. The CDR3 bases are TGTGCCTGGAGTAAGGAGACCCAGTACTTC. Translated, it gives CAWSKETQYF. This chain links TRBV30 with TRBJ2-5; D not certain. The CDR3 is 10 amino acids. The ends were cut back, 2 bases at V and 5 bases at J, with 3 bases in the middle. Germline CDR1 is GTSNPN and CDR2 is SVGIG (reference sequence).

This clonotype was detected only a few times. Mismatch with germline at one junction end may stem from a read error. The V call is TRBV6-2 or TRBV6-3, the J call TRBJ1-1; possible D gene TRBD1, 5 bases. CDR1 is MNHEY, CDR2 SVGEGT, per germline. This CDR3 contains 15 residues. This CDR3 is CASRHGGTLNTEAFF. The CDR3 coding sequence is TGTGCCAGCAGGCACGGGGGGACTCTGAACACTGAGGCTTTCTTT.

The genes are TRBV6-5 and TRBJ2-2, with 12 nucleotides matching TRBD2. Germline CDR1 is MNHEY and CDR2 is SVGAGI. V trimming: 4 bases; J trimming: 14 bases; junction bases outside the gene matches: 2. This CDR3 is built from 12 residues. CDR3: CASSWTSGKLFF. CDR3 sequence (DNA): TGTGCCAGCAGTTGGACTAGCGGGAAACTGTTTTTT.

This clonotype was found many times. The genes are TRBV10-3 and TRBJ1-3; 7 bases agree with TRBD1. The J segment lost 4 bases and the V segment lost 6 bases, leaving 3 bases of the junction unmatched. Germline V lookup: CDR1 ENHRY, CDR2 SYGVKD. CDR3 length equals 13 residues. This chain's CDR3 is CAIRTGSGNTIYF. DNA for the CDR3: TGTGCCATCAGGACAGGGTCAGGAAACACCATATATTTT.

This clonotype was found many times. V and J are TRBV4-1 and TRBJ1-2, with 8 bases that match TRBD1. Germline values: CDR1 MGHRA, CDR2 YSYEKL. V lost 4 bases and J lost 10; bases outside the gene matches: 8. The CDR3 runs to 13 residues. The CDR3 reads CASSLVGQGAYTF. In nucleotides, the CDR3 is TGCGCCAGCAGCCTTGTTGGTCAGGGGGCCTACACCTTC.

The chain's CDR3 is CASLGRRTEAFF. In DNA form, the CDR3 reads TGTGCCAGCCTCGGGAGGCGGACTGAAGCTTTCTTT. The V gene is TRBV2, the J gene TRBJ1-1; D ambiguous. Per the germline V gene, CDR1 is SNHLY and CDR2 is FYNNEI. Trimming cost V 8 bases and J 5 bases, with 12 bases left between them. CDR3 length: 12 residues.

V usage is TRBV5-1 and J usage is TRBJ1-1; D not certain. Germline V CDR1 and CDR2: SGHRS, YFSETQ. Trimming removed 0 bases from V and 0 bases from J, with 9 bases in between. The CDR3 loop spans 15 amino acids. This CDR3 is CASSLAGNLNTEAFF. The CDR3 nucleotides read TGCGCCAGCAGCTTGGCCGGGAACCTGAACACTGAAGCTTTCTTT.

This clonotype was seen a handful of times. The J gene is TRBJ1-2, the V gene TRBV6-5; 8 bases are shared with TRBD1. The CDR3 runs to 16 residues. V lost 4 bases, J lost 7 bases, and 14 bases stayed unmatched. Germline V CDR1 and CDR2: MNHEY, SVGAGI. CDR3 amino acids: CASSSWTGSVVLGYTF. DNA for the CDR3: TGTGCCAGCAGTTCTTGGACAGGGTCTGTGGTTCTTGGCTACACCTTC.

This clonotype was recorded many times. V gene TRBV5-1 combines with J gene TRBJ1-1, with 7 bases lining up with TRBD1. This CDR3 spans 16 amino acids. Germline trimming cut 5 bases from V and 0 bases from J; bases unmatched to any gene: 10. From germline, CDR1 is SGHRS and CDR2 YFSETQ. CDR3 DNA: TGCGCCAGCAGAACGGGACAGCCCCTAATGAACACTGAAGCTTTCTTT. The encoded protein is CASRTGQPLMNTEAFF. The complete variable domain, with remaining parts taken from reference TRBV5-1 and TRBJ1-1, reads KAGVTQTPRYLIKTRGQQVTLSCSPISGHRSVSWYQQTPGQGLQFLFEYFSETQRNKGNFPGRFSGRQFSNSRSEMNVSTLELGDSALYLCASRTGQPLMNTEAFFGQGTRLTVV.

This clonotype was found a few times. The V call is TRBV25-1, the J call TRBJ2-5, with TRBD2 matching 7 bases. The germline CDR1 and CDR2 sequences are MGHDK and SYGVNS. The CDR3 totals 13 residues. V lost 2 bases and J lost 4; bases outside the gene matches: 1. The CDR3 loop reads CASSETSAETQYF. CDR3 nucleotide sequence: TGTGCCAGCAGTGAAACTAGCGCAGAGACCCAGTACTTC.

This chain joins TRBV5-1 and TRBJ2-2; unclear D gene. Trimming took off 0 bases at V and 5 bases at J, with 14 bases between the two ends. Germline assignment: CDR1 SGHRS and CDR2 YFSETQ. This CDR3 contains 16 residues. CDR3 DNA: TGCGCCAGCAGCTTGGTGGGTTCCCTAAGTACCGGGGAGCTGTTTTTT. It yields the protein CASSLVGSLSTGELFF.

This clonotype has at least ten counts. This chain uses TRBV6-1 with TRBJ1-6; D perhaps matches TRBD1 (5 bases). CDR3 length: 15 residues. V lost 5 bases, J lost 7 bases, and 15 bases lay in between. Looked up from germline, CDR1 is MNHNS and CDR2 is SASEGT. As DNA, the CDR3 is TGTGCCAGCAGTCTATCCGGGACGGGAAATTCACCCCTCCACTTT. This sequence encodes CASSLSGTGNSPLHF.

In this sample, this clonotype turned up many times. The chain employs TRBV20-1 and TRBJ2-7, with a possible D match to TRBD2 (6 bases). V was clipped by 7 bases and J by 3 bases, with 13 bases between them. The germline CDR1 and CDR2 sequences are DFQATT and SNEGSKA (reference sequence). The CDR3 consists of 12 residues. DNA of the CDR3: TGCAGTGGCGAGGAGGGGAACTACGAGCAGTACTTC. Protein sequence: CSGEEGNYEQYF.

This clonotype was seen at least ten times. The chain employs TRBV12-3 or TRBV12-4 and TRBJ1-3; possible D gene TRBD1, 6 bases. Trimming stripped 5 bases from V and 0 bases from J, with 17 bases between. The CDR3 is made up of 17 amino acids. The CDR3 region has the DNA TGTGCCAGCAGTGTCACTGGACAGTTCTTCTCTGGAAACACCATATATTTT. It translates to CASSVTGQFFSGNTIYF.

This clonotype was seen ten or more times. CDR3 sequence reads: CASSWGDRWENTEAFF. The CDR3 DNA sequence: TGTGCCAGCAGCTGGGGGGATAGGTGGGAGAACACTGAAGCTTTCTTT. The chain recombines TRBV5-6 with TRBJ1-1, with D perhaps TRBD1 (5 bases). The CDR3 extends over 16 amino acids. V was pared by 3 bases and J by 1 base, with 16 bases between. Germline CDR1 and CDR2: SGHDT and YYEEEE.

In this sample, this clonotype turned up many times. The chain carries TRBV7-3 and TRBJ2-6, with TRBD2 matching 7 bases. Per germline, CDR1 SGHTA and CDR2 FQGTGA. V was clipped by 5 bases and J by 8 bases; unmatched bases: 12. This CDR3 comprises 16 residues. The CDR3 loop reads CASSHGTIPGTNVLTF. In nucleotides, the CDR3 is TGTGCCAGCAGCCACGGGACTATTCCCGGGACCAACGTCCTGACTTTC. Full variable domain (missing parts from reference TRBV7-3 and TRBJ2-6): GAGVSQTPSNKVTEKGKYVELRCDPISGHTALYWYRQSLGQGPEFLIYFQGTGAADDSGLPNDRFFAVRPEGSVSTLKIQRTERGDSAVYLCASSHGTIPGTNVLTFGAGSRLTVL.

This clonotype has a handful of counts. The chain joins TRBV4-1 to TRBJ1-2; 10 nucleotides line up with TRBD1. Per the germline V gene, CDR1 is MGHRA and CDR2 is YSYEKL. Trimming took 3 bases from V and 4 from J; bases not matched to a gene: 8. The CDR3 loop spans 16 amino acids. In nucleotides, the CDR3 is TGCGCCAGCAGCCAGTCCCGGGACAGGGGCAGCTATGGCTACACCTTC. Amino acid sequence: CASSQSRDRGSYGYTF.

This clonotype was picked up many times. The chain uses TRBV19 and TRBJ1-2; no firm D call. The CDR3 covers 12 residues. V lost 5 bases to trimming and J lost 5 bases, with 9 bases between them. The V gene's germline CDR1 is LNHDA and CDR2 SQIVND (reference sequence). The CDR3 loop is CASSHDRYGYTF. CDR3 nucleotides: TGTGCCAGTAGTCACGACCGTTATGGCTACACCTTC.